One sample yielded the 18 T cell receptor beta chains listed below, sequenced in a study of T-cell reconstitution after alpha-beta-depleted transplantation in children. Researchers prepared the TCRbeta library using unique molecular identifiers, the study reports. TCRdb recomputed calls from the PCR reads with MiXCR, one row per CDR3 protein. Among fewer than 150,000 distinct CDR3 sequences, about 9.5% were seen once, and the ten largest hold approximately 25%. The input for sequencing was PBMCs, mostly from graft donor cells, taken 180 days after TCRalphabeta/CD19-depleted stem cell transplant. The receptors were sampled from a girl under three years old who had a stem cell transplant for combined immunodeficiency, so the T cells may come from the graft donor.

This clonotype was picked up many times. The rearrangement links TRBV12-3 or TRBV12-4 to TRBJ2-7; 7 bases map to TRBD1. J was trimmed by 3 bases and V by 3 bases; bases with no gene match: 2. This CDR3 comprises 13 residues. This CDR3 reads CASSFGQVYEQYF. The CDR3 DNA reads as TGTGCCAGCAGTTTCGGACAGGTCTACGAGCAGTACTTC.

This clonotype was counted only a few times. The CDR3, as DNA: TGTGCCAGCAGCCCGACCCGGGACGGCTCCTACGAGCAGTACTTC. This gives the protein CASSPTRDGSYEQYF. The gene calls are TRBV7-2 and TRBJ2-7; D tentatively fits TRBD1 or TRBD2 (5 bases each). Germline values: CDR1 SGHTA, CDR2 FQGNSA. CDR3 length: 15 amino acids. V lost 5 bases and J 0 bases, leaving 14 bases between the germline ends.

This clonotype was counted at least ten times. This chain uses TRBV20-1 with TRBJ2-3; the match to TRBD1 covers 12 bases. In germline, CDR1 is DFQATT, CDR2 SNEGSKA (reference sequence). The V gene end was trimmed by 5 bases and the J gene end by 2 bases; junction bases not matched to a gene: 2. The CDR3 has 14 residues. The CDR3 DNA follows: TGCAGTGCTGGGACAGGGGGCAACACAGATACGCAGTATTTT. Its protein is CSAGTGGNTDTQYF.

The gene calls are TRBV18 and TRBJ2-3, with unresolved D. Germline CDR1 is KGHSH and CDR2 is LQKENI. Trimming pared 2 bases from V and 1 base from J, leaving 16 bases between. The CDR3 is 17 residues long. CDR3 region: CASSPAGNIERTDTQYF. In nucleotides, the CDR3 is TGTGCCAGCTCACCAGCAGGCAATATTGAGCGCACAGATACGCAGTATTTT.

This clonotype was recorded many times. Germline is not matched at one junction end, which may reflect a read error. V is TRBV12-3 or TRBV12-4 and J is TRBJ2-4; 8 bases fit TRBD2. This CDR3 is 10 amino acids long. CDR3 DNA: TGTGCCAGCAGTGGACTAGCCCAGGACTTC. Encoded protein: CASSGLAQDF.

The chain uses TRBV5-1 and TRBJ2-6, with 8 bases fitting TRBD1. Germline V gene sequence: CDR1 SGHRS, CDR2 YFSETQ. This CDR3 region has 18 residues. Unmatched junction bases numbered 10, after V lost 3 bases and J lost 2 bases. CDR3: CASSSLAGGAAGANVLTF. The CDR3 bases are TGCGCCAGCAGCTCCTTGGCAGGGGGCGCAGCTGGGGCCAACGTCCTGACTTTC. Using reference TRBV5-1 and TRBJ2-6 for the parts outside the CDR3, the full variable domain is KAGVTQTPRYLIKTRGQQVTLSCSPISGHRSVSWYQQTPGQGLQFLFEYFSETQRNKGNFPGRFSGRQFSNSRSEMNVSTLELGDSALYLCASSSLAGGAAGANVLTFGAGSRLTVL.

This chain links TRBV4-3 with TRBJ2-5; 7 bases are shared with TRBD2. Germline CDR1 is LGHNA and CDR2 is YSLEER. V lost 0 bases and J lost 2; bases outside the gene matches: 3. The CDR3 covers 15 residues. As DNA, the CDR3 is TGCGCCAGCAGCCAAGATTCGGGGGGACAAGAGACCCAGTACTTC. This sequence encodes CASSQDSGGQETQYF.

About this clonotype: Compared with germline, one end of the junction differs, possibly owing to a read error. The chain employs TRBV12-3 or TRBV12-4 and TRBJ2-6, with TRBD1 matching 7 bases. This CDR3 has 20 residues. The CDR3 region is CASSQQIIQGSGSWANVLTF. The CDR3 DNA sequence: TGTGCCAGCAGTCAACAGATAATACAGGGGAGCGGCTCTTGGGCCAACGTCCTGACTTTC.

The chain is built from TRBV5-1 and TRBJ2-1, with 12 bases fitting TRBD2. V shed 7 bases, J shed 6 bases, and the junction held 20 bases outside the gene matches. The CDR3 has 19 residues. Germline V gene sequence: CDR1 SGHRS, CDR2 YFSETQ. The CDR3 region is CASSGTGRLAGERGNEQFF. The CDR3 region has the DNA TGCGCCAGCTCCGGGACAGGGCGACTAGCGGGAGAGAGGGGCAATGAGCAGTTCTTC.

The chain uses TRBV12-3 or TRBV12-4 and TRBJ2-7; weak D call: TRBD2 (5 bases). The V end lost 3 bases, the J end lost 4 bases, and 13 bases lay between the germline ends. This CDR3 has 14 residues. The CDR3 here is CASSFGRVVYEQYF. The CDR3 bases are TGTGCCAGCAGTTTTGGGCGGGTAGTTTACGAGCAGTACTTC.

This clonotype was detected only a few times. The CDR3 reads CASSLVQGTEAFF. The CDR3 region has the DNA TGTGCCAGCAGCTTGGTACAGGGGACTGAAGCTTTCTTT. The rearrangement joins TRBV7-8 to TRBJ1-1; 7 positions match TRBD1. Looked up from germline, CDR1 is SGHVS and CDR2 is FQNEAQ. The junction had 3 bases not matched to a gene; V was cut back by 3 bases and J by 5 bases. The CDR3 is made up of 13 amino acids.

This clonotype was seen only a few times. The V gene is TRBV12-3 or TRBV12-4, the J gene TRBJ2-7, with 8 bases aligning to TRBD2. Germline trimming cut 9 bases from V and 0 bases from J; bases unmatched to any gene: 7. CDR3 length: 14 amino acids. The CDR3 spells CASKGLAYSYEQYF. In nucleotides, the CDR3 is TGTGCCAGTAAAGGACTAGCTTACTCCTACGAGCAGTACTTC.

The rearrangement uses TRBV7-3 and TRBJ2-2; 8 nucleotides agree with TRBD1. Germline values: CDR1 SGHTA, CDR2 FQGTGA. With 5 bases clipped from V and 7 bases from J, the junction kept 6 bases outside the gene matches. CDR3 length: 14 residues. CDR3 in DNA: TGTGCCAGCAGCATGACAGGGGACAGCGGGGAGCTGTTTTTT. It specifies CASSMTGDSGELFF.

V is TRBV18 and J is TRBJ2-1, with 9 nucleotides matching TRBD2. The germline gives CDR1 KGHSH, CDR2 LQKENI. The V and J ends lost 0 bases and 15 bases, in that order; junction bases with no gene match: 12. This CDR3 is 15 amino acids long. The CDR3 region has the DNA TGTGCCAGCTCACCACCGGGTGGGCTAGCGGGGATAGGGTTCTTC. Residues: CASSPPGGLAGIGFF.

CDR3 sequence: CASTLGLAGGEQFF. The CDR3 bases are TGTGCCAGCACCCTCGGACTAGCGGGGGGTGAGCAGTTCTTC. The rearrangement links TRBV6-1 to TRBJ2-1, with 14 bases that match TRBD2. CDR3 size: 14 residues. V shed 7 bases and J 9 bases; nucleotides not matched to a gene: 5. The germline CDR1 and CDR2 sequences are MNHNS and SASEGT.

This clonotype has just a few counts. The genes are TRBV5-1 and TRBJ1-6; D is undetermined. The CDR3 sequence is 10 residues long. Germline values: CDR1 SGHRS, CDR2 YFSETQ. Trimming shortened V by 7 bases and J by 14 bases, and 10 bases separated the two germline ends. CDR3 coding DNA: TGCGCCAGCTGGTTTCCGGCCCTCCACTTT. Translated, it gives CASWFPALHF. The full variable domain, in which reference TRBV5-1 and TRBJ1-6 provide the parts outside the CDR3, is KAGVTQTPRYLIKTRGQQVTLSCSPISGHRSVSWYQQTPGQGLQFLFEYFSETQRNKGNFPGRFSGRQFSNSRSEMNVSTLELGDSALYLCASWFPALHFGNGTRLTVT.

This clonotype was observed a few times. The rearrangement joins TRBV5-1 to TRBJ1-3; D is unresolved. The CDR3 consists of 15 residues. V lost 1 base to trimming and J lost 0 bases, with 8 bases between them. Germline CDR1 and CDR2: SGHRS and YFSETQ. This CDR3 reads CASSLRSDSGNTIYF. CDR3 nucleotide sequence: TGCGCCAGCAGCTTGCGGTCCGACTCTGGAAACACCATATATTTT.

V gene TRBV12-3 or TRBV12-4 combines with J gene TRBJ1-3; 7 positions agree with TRBD1. This CDR3 contains 14 residues. Trimming at V came to 8 bases and at J to 0 bases, leaving 4 bases not matched to a gene. The CDR3 region is CASYRGLSGNTIYF. The CDR3 DNA is TGTGCCAGCTACAGGGGCCTCTCTGGAAACACCATATATTTT.